This TCR beta chain derives from a study of blood T cell repertoires in COVID-19. Study details: Some COVID-19 samples were acute and others convalescent; all came from the United States, Italy and Spain.

Germline CDR1 reads MDHEN; CDR2 reads SYDVKM. V was clipped by 8 bases and J by 11 bases, with 24 bases between them. The CDR3 sequence is 14 residues long. Original data processing: Cell counts per sample came from amplifying reference gene primers. TCRdb's copy holds only in-frame clones and misses some; the assay was immunoSEQ multiplex PCR. D and trimming were read from the DNA, whereas the V and J calls and clone size are those reported in that table. The sample records some 320,000 clones, about nine tenths being singletons. This chain uses TRBV28 with TRBJ1-1; TRBD1 is a possible D gene (6 bases). Sequenced: peripheral blood. The clonotype was recovered from a young woman with COVID-19, enrolled during active disease. The CDR3 region has the DNA TGTGCCAGCTTAGACACAGGGAGTTGGGCTAGGGCTTTCTTT. Protein sequence: CASLDTGSWARAFF. The full variable domain, with the rest looked up from reference TRBV28 and TRBJ1-1, is DVKVTQSSRYLVKRTGEKVFLECVQDMDHENMFWYRQDPGLGLRLIYFSYDVKMKEKGDIPEGYSVSREKKERFSLILESASTNQTSMYLCASLDTGSWARAFFGQGTRLTVV.